The 14 T cell receptor beta chains reported below all come from one sample, sequenced in a study of beta chain features in type 1 diabetes. All of the isolated RNA was reverse transcribed, so expressed TCRB transcripts were sequenced. Sequencing used immunoSEQ multiplex PCR; TCRdb keeps in-frame clones, though not all of them. The sample shows 300,000 to 350,000 clones, 11% to 15% of them seen only once. Source material: central memory CD4+ T cells from blood. These receptors were obtained from a man aged 25 to 45 in good health.

The chain combines TRBV6-6 with TRBJ2-5; the D is unclear. V was trimmed by 0 bases and J by 2 bases, leaving 7 bases between them. Germline lookup yields CDR1 MNHNY and CDR2 SVGAGI (reference sequence). This CDR3 comprises 14 residues. The CDR3 is CASSYSVGQETQYF. The CDR3 DNA reads as TGTGCCAGCAGTTACTCCGTCGGACAAGAGACCCAGTACTTC.

This clone was seen a handful of times. The chain joins TRBV18 to TRBJ2-1, with D perhaps TRBD2 (5 bases). Trimming pared 6 bases from V and 3 bases from J, leaving 18 bases between. Per germline, CDR1 KGHSH and CDR2 LQKENI. This CDR3 has 16 residues. In nucleotides, the CDR3 is TGTGCCAGCTCTCCGGACTCCCAGGCTTTCTACAATGAGCAGTTCTTC. Its translation is CASSPDSQAFYNEQFF. Complete variable domain (other parts from reference TRBV18 and TRBJ2-1): NAGVMQNPRHLVRRRGQEARLRCSPMKGHSHVYWYRQLPEEGLKFMVYLQKENIIDESGMPKERFSAEFPKEGPSILRIQQVVRGDSAAYFCASSPDSQAFYNEQFFGPGTRLTVL.

The genes are TRBV7-2 and TRBJ1-2; 9 bases are shared with TRBD1. The CDR3 is made up of 14 amino acids. Losses at the gene ends were 5 bases for V and 7 bases for J; bases not matched to a gene: 8. Germline values: CDR1 SGHTA, CDR2 FQGNSA. The CDR3 sequence is CASSPGQGFGGYTF. For the CDR3, the DNA is TGTGCCAGCAGCCCCGGACAGGGGTTTGGTGGCTACACCTTC.

The chain employs TRBV2 and TRBJ2-1; D unclear. Trimming took 7 bases from V and 9 from J, leaving 16 bases between them. CDR3 length: 13 residues. The V gene's germline CDR1 is SNHLY and CDR2 FYNNEI. The DNA of the CDR3 is TGTGCCAGCATCGTAGAGTCCGTGGGTGAGCAGTTCTTC. Encoded protein: CASIVESVGEQFF.

The chain uses TRBV7-6 and TRBJ2-2, with 7 bases identical to TRBD1. V shed 3 bases and J 3 bases; nucleotides not matched to a gene: 4. Germline V gene lookup returns CDR1 SGHVS and CDR2 FNYEAQ. The CDR3 consists of 15 residues. This CDR3 reads CASSLLGGDTGELFF. The CDR3 DNA is TGTGCCAGCAGCTTGTTAGGGGGCGACACCGGGGAGCTGTTTTTT.

This rearrangement joins TRBV5-4 to TRBJ2-3; the match to TRBD2 covers 8 bases. Germline CDR1 and CDR2: SGHNT and YYREEE (reference sequence). The ends lost 4 bases at V and 0 bases at J; junction bases unmatched: 7. CDR3 length equals 16 residues. CDR3 protein: CASSRGGGTSTDTQYF. For the CDR3, the DNA is TGTGCCAGCAGCCGTGGCGGGGGGACTAGCACAGATACGCAGTATTTT.

For the CDR3, the DNA is TGTGCCAGCAGCTTTGGACAGGGGAGTTTTCAGCCCCAGCATTTT. It is translated as CASSFGQGSFQPQHF. The chain uses TRBV7-2 and TRBJ1-5; 9 bases fit TRBD1. Germline V gives CDR1 SGHTA, CDR2 FQGNSA. The CDR3 contains 15 residues. V shed 3 bases, J shed 6 bases, and the junction held 6 bases outside the gene matches.

The chain links TRBV6-1 to TRBJ2-5; D is unresolved. This CDR3 is built from 13 residues. Germline CDR1 and CDR2: MNHNS and SASEGT. V was shortened by 5 bases and J by 6 bases, with 13 bases between the two germline ends. The DNA for the CDR3 is TGTGCCAGCAGTCCGTGGGATCTTAAGACCCAGTACTTC. Protein sequence: CASSPWDLKTQYF.

The CDR3 DNA reads as TGTGCCAGCAAGACAGTTGGGGCGAGCACTGAAGCTTTCTTT. Translated, it gives CASKTVGASTEAFF. The rearrangement joins TRBV6-5 to TRBJ1-1, with TRBD1 as a possible D gene (5 bases). The CDR3 runs to 14 residues. V was trimmed by 7 bases and J by 4 bases, leaving 16 bases between them. Germline V gene lookup returns CDR1 MNHEY and CDR2 SVGAGI.

This clone has at least ten counts. The J gene is TRBJ2-6, the V gene TRBV7-9, with TRBD1 identical over 12 bases. The CDR3 runs to 18 residues. The ends lost 5 bases at V and 4 bases at J; junction bases unmatched: 9. Looked up from germline, CDR1 is SEHNR and CDR2 is FQNEAQ (reference sequence). CDR3 DNA: TGTGCCAGCAGCCTCCGGGACAGGGGGCGTTTAGGGGCCAACGTCCTGACTTTC. This encodes CASSLRDRGRLGANVLTF.

This clone was observed a handful of times. The V call is TRBV7-9, the J call TRBJ1-4, with 7 positions matching TRBD1. Germline values: CDR1 SEHNR, CDR2 FQNEAQ (reference sequence). Trimming removed 5 bases from V and 8 bases from J; junction bases left unmatched: 17. This CDR3 is 17 amino acids long. The CDR3 nucleotides read TGTGCCAGCAGCCTAGGGGGCACAGGGCGAGGAGGAGAAAAACTGTTTTTT. Protein product: CASSLGGTGRGGEKLFF.

The rearrangement uses TRBV15 and TRBJ1-2, with D possibly being TRBD1 (6 bases). Trimming stripped 1 base from V and 7 bases from J, with 22 bases between. Germline CDR1 and CDR2: LNHNV and YYDKDF (reference sequence). The CDR3 covers 17 residues. The CDR3 coding sequence is TGTGCCACCAGCAGAGGGACGGGGGCGGCACTGTCAGGTGGCTACACCTTC. Its protein is CATSRGTGAALSGGYTF.

The V call is TRBV2, the J call TRBJ2-1, with 9 bases identical to TRBD1. The V segment lost 7 bases and the J segment 2 bases; nucleotides outside the gene matches: 3. CDR1 is SNHLY, CDR2 FYNNEI, per germline. CDR3 length equals 14 residues. The CDR3 DNA reads as TGTGCCAGCATCGGGGACAGGGCCTACAATGAGCAGTTCTTC. Amino acid sequence: CASIGDRAYNEQFF.

This chain connects TRBV4-2 to TRBJ2-1, with D perhaps TRBD1 or TRBD2 (5 bases each). V gave up 1 base and J gave up 8 bases, with 12 bases separating them. Germline loops: CDR1 LGHNA, CDR2 YNFKEQ. CDR3 length equals 14 residues. CDR3 DNA: TGTGCCAGCAGCCAAGTCGGGACCCCCCATGAGCAGTTCTTC. Translating gives CASSQVGTPHEQFF.